The next 29 T cell receptor beta chains were all read from a single sample in a study of cytomegalovirus exposure and HLA in healthy donors. PCR primers comprised 60 Vbeta and 13 Jbeta primers. Sequencing used immunoSEQ multiplex PCR; TCRdb keeps in-frame clones, though not all of them. In the table there are some 140,000 clones, 8.9% of which are singletons. The sequenced material came from PBMCs. The receptors were gathered from a woman aged 40 to 50 in good health and CMV-seropositive.

This clone was recorded a few times. The J gene is TRBJ2-1, the V gene TRBV4-1, with TRBD1 matching 11 bases. Per the germline V gene, CDR1 is MGHRA and CDR2 is YSYEKL. The CDR3 sequence is 15 residues long. V lost 1 base to trimming and J lost 7 bases; unmatched junction nucleotides: 3. The DNA of the CDR3 is TGCGCCAGCAGCCAAGCGGGACAGGGGGGTAATGAGCAGTTCTTC. The encoded protein is CASSQAGQGGNEQFF.

This clone was detected a few times. The gene calls are TRBV11-2 and TRBJ1-6; perhaps TRBD1 as D (5 bases). The CDR3 is 14 amino acids. Trimming stripped 6 bases from V and 10 bases from J, with 16 bases between. From germline, CDR1 is SGHAT and CDR2 FQNNGV. The CDR3 region is CASRLTQERSPLHF. The CDR3 bases are TGTGCCAGCAGACTTACACAGGAACGATCACCCCTCCACTTT.

The chain joins TRBV7-6 to TRBJ2-2, with 7 bases matching TRBD1. J gave up 3 bases and V 6 bases, and 10 bases lay outside the gene matches. Germline loops: CDR1 SGHVS, CDR2 FNYEAQ. This CDR3 region has 16 residues. CDR3 residues: CASSPRQGDYTGELFF. The CDR3 DNA follows: TGTGCCAGCAGTCCTAGACAGGGCGATTACACCGGGGAGCTGTTTTTT.

The CDR3 loop reads CASSLGQGRSYEQYF. Written as DNA, the CDR3 is TGCGCCAGCAGCTTGGGACAGGGTCGATCCTACGAGCAGTACTTC. The chain is built from TRBV5-1 and TRBJ2-7; 7 nucleotides agree with TRBD1. The CDR3 is made up of 15 amino acids. The ends lost 0 bases at V and 1 base at J; junction bases unmatched: 4. Germline lookup yields CDR1 SGHRS and CDR2 YFSETQ.

V and J are TRBV5-4 and TRBJ1-2; TRBD1 aligns across 12 bases. CDR1 and CDR2 from the germline V gene are SGHNT and YYREEE (reference sequence). This CDR3 spans 14 amino acids. The trim removed 4 bases at V and 8 bases at J, leaving 6 bases unmatched. CDR3 protein: CASSTGTGGGGYTF. The DNA for the CDR3 is TGTGCCAGCAGCACCGGGACAGGGGGCGGCGGCTACACCTTC.

This clone was seen a few times. The rearrangement joins TRBV2 to TRBJ2-3, with TRBD2 identical over 8 bases. J gave up 7 bases and V 6 bases, and 9 bases lay outside the gene matches. The CDR3 extends over 14 amino acids. Germline V gene data show CDR1 as SNHLY and CDR2 as FYNNEI. The CDR3 region is CASRNGGEVNTQYF. The CDR3 DNA is TGTGCCAGCAGGAACGGGGGGGAAGTGAATACGCAGTATTTT.

The V and J genes are TRBV27 and TRBJ1-1, with 7 bases aligning to TRBD1. This CDR3 contains 15 residues. The V segment lost 3 bases and the J segment 2 bases; nucleotides outside the gene matches: 6. Per germline, CDR1 MNHEY and CDR2 SMNVEV (reference sequence). The CDR3 reads CASSFRQGLNTEAFF. The CDR3 coding sequence is TGTGCCAGCAGTTTCAGACAGGGCCTTAACACTGAAGCTTTCTTT.

The rearrangement links TRBV5-1 to TRBJ2-7; tentatively, D is TRBD2 (6 bases). The CDR3 covers 14 residues. CDR1 and CDR2 (germline): SGHRS, YFSETQ. Trimming cost V 2 bases and J 0 bases, with 9 bases left between them. In nucleotides, the CDR3 is TGCGCCAGCAGCTTTGCGGGAAGCTCCTACGAGCAGTACTTC. Protein product: CASSFAGSSYEQYF.

The chain recombines TRBV2 with TRBJ2-7; tentative D call: TRBD1 (5 bases). This CDR3 is 14 amino acids long. Germline CDR1 is SNHLY and CDR2 is FYNNEI. With 7 bases removed from V and 2 bases from J, the gap between germline ends came to 15 bases. CDR3 in amino acids: CASTAPGLPYEQYF. DNA of the CDR3: TGTGCCAGCACCGCCCCAGGGCTACCCTACGAGCAGTACTTC.

This clone was picked up many times. This chain joins TRBV6-5 and TRBJ1-6, with 7 bases matching TRBD1. Germline CDR1 is MNHEY and CDR2 is SVGAGI. The CDR3 length is 14 residues. Trimming took 7 bases from V and 9 from J; bases not matched to a gene: 9. The CDR3, as DNA: TGTGCCAGCAACCGCGAGGGGGCGAGTTCACCCCTCCACTTT. It codes for CASNREGASSPLHF.

The rearrangement links TRBV15 to TRBJ2-3, with 7 bases matching TRBD2. In germline, CDR1 is LNHNV, CDR2 YYDKDF (reference sequence). CDR3 length: 16 amino acids. With V trimmed by 0 bases and J by 0 bases, 3 bases remained unmatched. CDR3 amino acids: CATSRDWGGSTDTQYF. DNA for the CDR3: TGTGCCACCAGCAGAGATTGGGGGGGTAGCACAGATACGCAGTATTTT.

This clone was recorded a few times. The genes are TRBV7-2 and TRBJ2-3; 9 positions match TRBD2. The germline gives CDR1 SGHTA, CDR2 FQGNSA. J was trimmed by 4 bases and V by 1 base; bases with no gene match: 9. This CDR3 region has 17 residues. DNA for the CDR3: TGTGCCAGCAGCTTAGATGGTGCGGGGGGGCCCCCAGATACGCAGTATTTT. As protein: CASSLDGAGGPPDTQYF.

This rearrangement joins TRBV6-4 to TRBJ1-1, with D maybe TRBD1 (5 bases). The length of the CDR3 is 14 residues. Germline V lookup: CDR1 MRHNA, CDR2 SNTAGT. V lost 5 bases and J lost 4, with 14 bases in between. The CDR3 spells CASSPGGVSTEAFF. The DNA for the CDR3 is TGTGCCAGCAGTCCGGGGGGGGTAAGCACTGAAGCTTTCTTT.

The rearrangement links TRBV19 to TRBJ1-1, with D possibly TRBD1 on 6 matching bases. Germline CDR1 is LNHDA and CDR2 is SQIVND (reference sequence). The CDR3 covers 14 residues. The V gene lost 5 bases and the J gene lost 8 bases, with 18 bases spanning the gap. CDR3 region: CASSPPGTRFEAFF. As DNA, the CDR3 is TGTGCCAGTAGTCCCCCCGGGACAAGATTCGAAGCTTTCTTT.

This clone was observed a handful of times. V is TRBV5-1 and J is TRBJ1-1; maybe TRBD1 (5 bases). This CDR3 region has 15 residues. V was pared by 1 base and J by 1 base, with 11 bases between. Germline assignment: CDR1 SGHRS and CDR2 YFSETQ. The CDR3 DNA reads TGCGCCAGCAGCTTGAATACAGGACCGAACACTGAAGCTTTCTTT. Protein: CASSLNTGPNTEAFF.

V and J are TRBV6-5 and TRBJ2-2; D is perhaps TRBD1 (6 bases). This CDR3 is 15 amino acids long. Trimming took 6 bases from V and 4 from J, leaving 15 bases between them. Looked up from germline, CDR1 is MNHEY and CDR2 is SVGAGI. As DNA, the CDR3 is TGTGCCAGCAGGCCGACAGGAATCAGCACCGGGGAGCTGTTTTTT. This gives the protein CASRPTGISTGELFF.

The V call is TRBV29-1, the J call TRBJ2-7, with 9 positions matching TRBD1. The CDR3 runs to 14 residues. Per germline, CDR1 SQVTM and CDR2 ANQGSEA. J lost 2 bases, V lost 5 bases, and 7 bases had no gene match. The CDR3 nucleotides read TGCAGCGTTACCGGTCACAGGGGGCCCTACGAGCAGTACTTC. It yields the protein CSVTGHRGPYEQYF.

This clone occurred a few times. The chain uses TRBV11-2 and TRBJ1-5; perhaps TRBD1 as D (6 bases). This CDR3 spans 14 amino acids. Germline lookup yields CDR1 SGHAT and CDR2 FQNNGV. V lost 5 bases to trimming and J lost 3 bases, with 11 bases between them. The CDR3 is CASSPDRYNQPQHF. CDR3 coding DNA: TGTGCCAGCAGCCCAGACAGGTACAATCAGCCCCAGCATTTT.

The CDR3 nucleotides are TGCGCCAGCAGCCAAGACTCAACAGGGGACATGGGTGGGGGATGGTCCTACAATGAGCAGTTCTTC. It yields the protein CASSQDSTGDMGGGWSYNEQFF. This chain links TRBV4-1 with TRBJ2-1, with 7 bases fitting TRBD1. CDR1 MGHRA and CDR2 YSYEKL come from the germline V gene. This CDR3 region has 22 residues. V lost 0 bases to trimming and J lost 1 base; unmatched junction nucleotides: 21.

This clone has only a few counts. This rearrangement joins TRBV2 to TRBJ2-3; a weak D match, TRBD2 (5 bases). Germline V gene data show CDR1 as SNHLY and CDR2 as FYNNEI. V lost 3 bases to trimming and J lost 6 bases, with 10 bases between them. This CDR3 spans 13 amino acids. CDR3 sequence (DNA): TGTGCCAGCAGTGATCTAGCTAGCGATACGCAGTATTTT. Translated: CASSDLASDTQYF. Drawing the rest from reference TRBV2 and TRBJ2-3, the complete variable domain is EPEVTQTPSHQVTQMGQEVILRCVPISNHLYFYWYRQILGQKVEFLVSFYNNEISEKSEIFDDQFSVERPDGSNFTLKIRSTKLEDSAMYFCASSDLASDTQYFGPGTRLTVL.

This clone appeared many times. The V gene is TRBV9, the J gene TRBJ1-3, with no clear D. Looked up from germline, CDR1 is SGDLS and CDR2 is YYNGEE. The germline V and J ends were trimmed by 3 bases and 4 bases, with 14 bases remaining between them. CDR3 length: 15 amino acids. The CDR3 DNA follows: TGTGCCAGCAGCGACCTTACATCGGGGGGAAACACCATATATTTT. This codes for CASSDLTSGGNTIYF.

The chain recombines TRBV19 with TRBJ1-2, with 12 bases that match TRBD1. Germline V CDR1 and CDR2: LNHDA, SQIVND (reference sequence). The CDR3 has 15 amino acids. With V trimmed by 5 bases and J by 11 bases, 12 bases remained unmatched. Written as DNA, the CDR3 is TGTGCCAGTAGTTCCAGGGACAGGGGGCGATCTCCATACACCTTC. Translation gives CASSSRDRGRSPYTF. The variable domain in full, with the rest retrieved from reference TRBV19 and TRBJ1-2, is DGGITQSPKYLFRKEGQNVTLSCEQNLNHDAMYWYRQDPGQGLRLIYYSQIVNDFQKGDIAEGYSVSREKKESFPLTVTSAQKNPTAFYLCASSSRDRGRSPYTFGSGTRLTVV.

This clone was counted only a few times. The V and J genes are TRBV10-3 and TRBJ2-2; TRBD2 might be the D (5 bases). Looked up from germline, CDR1 is ENHRY and CDR2 is SYGVKD. Trimming pared 7 bases from V and 0 bases from J, leaving 15 bases between. CDR3 length: 16 amino acids. CDR3 in DNA: TGTGCCATCACCCCGGAGGCGGGCCCGAACACCGGGGAGCTGTTTTTT. It is translated as CAITPEAGPNTGELFF.

This clone was counted once. The rearrangement joins TRBV19 to TRBJ2-7; no clear D. This CDR3 is built from 13 residues. Germline V gene sequence: CDR1 LNHDA, CDR2 SQIVND (reference sequence). Deletions cut 2 bases from V and 3 bases from J, with 8 bases between. This chain's CDR3 is CASSIKPLYEQYF. In DNA form, the CDR3 reads TGTGCCAGTAGTATAAAGCCTCTCTACGAGCAGTACTTC.

The V and J genes are TRBV5-1 and TRBJ2-3, with TRBD2 matching 9 bases. CDR3 length equals 15 residues. V shed 4 bases, J shed 3 bases, and the junction held 6 bases outside the gene matches. Germline CDR1 is SGHRS and CDR2 is YFSETQ. CDR3: CASSRDSGGTDTQYF. CDR3 coding DNA: TGCGCCAGCAGCCGCGATAGCGGGGGAACAGATACGCAGTATTTT. The full variable domain, its missing parts supplied by reference TRBV5-1 and TRBJ2-3, is KAGVTQTPRYLIKTRGQQVTLSCSPISGHRSVSWYQQTPGQGLQFLFEYFSETQRNKGNFPGRFSGRQFSNSRSEMNVSTLELGDSALYLCASSRDSGGTDTQYFGPGTRLTVL.

This clone came up many times. J is TRBJ1-3 and V is TRBV27; maybe TRBD1 (5 bases). CDR1 is MNHEY, CDR2 SMNVEV, per germline (reference sequence). This CDR3 spans 16 amino acids. V gave up 2 bases and J gave up 0 bases, with 11 bases separating them. CDR3 protein: CASSLRTPYSGNTIYF. The CDR3 region has the DNA TGTGCCAGCAGTTTACGGACACCGTACTCTGGAAACACCATATATTTT.

The chain recombines TRBV6-1 with TRBJ2-1, with D maybe TRBD1 (6 bases). The CDR3 spans 13 residues. V lost 6 bases, J lost 4 bases, and 10 bases lay in between. The germline V gene encodes CDR1 MNHNS and CDR2 SASEGT. The CDR3 loop is CASSLGQYNEQFF. The CDR3 nucleotides are TGTGCCAGCAGCCTCGGACAGTACAATGAGCAGTTCTTC.

This clone has just a few counts. The genes are TRBV5-1 and TRBJ1-1, with a weak D call TRBD1 (6 bases). The V end was cut by 0 bases, the J end by 3 bases, with 9 bases between. The CDR3 runs 14 residues. Germline V gene data show CDR1 as SGHRS and CDR2 as YFSETQ. The CDR3 DNA sequence: TGCGCCAGCAGCTTGGGGGGACACTACACTGAAGCTTTCTTT. Residues: CASSLGGHYTEAFF.

CDR3 sequence reads: CASNRNTEAFF. In DNA form, the CDR3 reads TGTGCCAGCAATAGGAACACTGAAGCTTTCTTT. The chain is built from TRBV28 and TRBJ1-1, with unresolved D. In germline, CDR1 is MDHEN, CDR2 SYDVKM. The V end lost 7 bases, the J end lost 1 base, and 4 bases lay between the germline ends. This CDR3 spans 11 amino acids.